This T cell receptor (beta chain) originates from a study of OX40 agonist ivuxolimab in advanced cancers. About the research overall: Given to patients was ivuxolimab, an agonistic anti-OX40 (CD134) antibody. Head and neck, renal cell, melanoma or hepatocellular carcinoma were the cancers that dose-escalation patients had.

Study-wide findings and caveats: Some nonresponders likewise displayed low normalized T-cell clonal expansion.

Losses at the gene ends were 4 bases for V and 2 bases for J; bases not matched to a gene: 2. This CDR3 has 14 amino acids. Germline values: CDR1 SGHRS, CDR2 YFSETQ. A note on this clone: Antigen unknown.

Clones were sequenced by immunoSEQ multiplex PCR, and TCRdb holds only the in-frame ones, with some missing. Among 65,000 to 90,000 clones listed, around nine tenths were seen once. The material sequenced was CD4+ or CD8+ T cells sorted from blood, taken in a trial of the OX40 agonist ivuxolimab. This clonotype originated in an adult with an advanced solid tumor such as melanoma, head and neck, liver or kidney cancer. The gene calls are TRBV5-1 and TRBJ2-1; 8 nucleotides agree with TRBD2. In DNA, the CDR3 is TGCGCCAGCAGCCTGCGGGGGGCCTACAATGAGCAGTTCTTC. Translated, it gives CASSLRGAYNEQFF.